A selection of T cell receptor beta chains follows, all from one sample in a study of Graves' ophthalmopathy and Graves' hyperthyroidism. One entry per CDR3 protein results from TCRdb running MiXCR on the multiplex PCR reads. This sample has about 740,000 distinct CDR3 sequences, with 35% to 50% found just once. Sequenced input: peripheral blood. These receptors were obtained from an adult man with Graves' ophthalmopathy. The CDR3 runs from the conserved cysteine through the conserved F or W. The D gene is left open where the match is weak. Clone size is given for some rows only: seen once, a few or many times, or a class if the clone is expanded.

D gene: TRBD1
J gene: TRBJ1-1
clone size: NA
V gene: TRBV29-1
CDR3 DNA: TGCAGCGCTAGGACAGGGGGGAACACTGAAGCTTCCTTT
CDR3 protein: CSARTGGNTEASF

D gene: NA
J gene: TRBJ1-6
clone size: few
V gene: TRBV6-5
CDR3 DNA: TGTGCCAGTCGCAGGGTAGGAGATAATTCACCCCTCCACTTT
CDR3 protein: CASRRVGDNSPLHF

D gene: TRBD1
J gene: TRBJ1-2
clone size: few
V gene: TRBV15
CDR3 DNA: TGTGCCACCAGCAGCTGGACAGGGCCTAACTATGGCTACACCTTC
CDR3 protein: CATSSWTGPNYGYTF

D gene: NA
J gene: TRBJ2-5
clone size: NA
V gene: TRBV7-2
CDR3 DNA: TGTGTCAGCAGCCAATACAGGTTGGGGCCAGAGACCCAGTACTTC
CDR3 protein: CVSSQYRLGPETQYF

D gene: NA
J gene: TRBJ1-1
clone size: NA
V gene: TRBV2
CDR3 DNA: TGTGCCAGCAGACCCGTATCGGGCCAGCGGATCGCTGAAGCTTTCTTT
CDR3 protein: CASRPVSGQRIAEAFF

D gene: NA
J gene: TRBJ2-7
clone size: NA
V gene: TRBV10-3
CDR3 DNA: TGTGCCACGTCGGGACGGGGGGCGTACGAGCAGTACTTC
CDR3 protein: CATSGRGAYEQYF

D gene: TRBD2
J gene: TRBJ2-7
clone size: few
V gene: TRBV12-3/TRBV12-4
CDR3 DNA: TGTGCCAGCAGCCGGCTAGCGGGGGGGAGCTCCTACGAGCAGTACTTC
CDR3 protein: CASSRLAGGSSYEQYF

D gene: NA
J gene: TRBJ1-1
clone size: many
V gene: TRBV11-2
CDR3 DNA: TGTGCCAGCAGCTTCGATCGGGGACGAACTGAAGCTTTCTTT
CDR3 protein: CASSFDRGRTEAFF

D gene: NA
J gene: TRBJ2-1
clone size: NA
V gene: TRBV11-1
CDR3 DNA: TGTGCCAGCAGCTCAGGCTCGGGGACAGAGCAGTTCTTC
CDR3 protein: CASSSGSGTEQFF

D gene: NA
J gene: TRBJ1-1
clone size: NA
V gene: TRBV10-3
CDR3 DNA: TGTGCCAGCAGCCGATCCGGGACGGTCACTGAAGCTTTCTTT
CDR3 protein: CASSRSGTVTEAFF

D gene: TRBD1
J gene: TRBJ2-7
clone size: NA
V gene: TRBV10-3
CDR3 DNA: TGTGCCATCAGGGCCGGGACAGGGGACCCCTACGAGCAGTACTTC
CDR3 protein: CAIRAGTGDPYEQYF

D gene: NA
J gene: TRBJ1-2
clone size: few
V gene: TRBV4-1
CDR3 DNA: TGCGCCAGCAGCCAAGGCAGGGTGGTCGGCTACACCTTC
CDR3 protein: CASSQGRVVGYTF

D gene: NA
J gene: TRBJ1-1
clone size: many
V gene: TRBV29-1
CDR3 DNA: TGCAGCGTTGAAGATTTTAAAGGAGAAGCTTTCTTT
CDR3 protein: CSVEDFKGEAFF

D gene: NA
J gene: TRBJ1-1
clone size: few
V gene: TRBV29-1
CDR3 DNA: TGCAGCGGGGGGGCAGCGGGAAATGAAGCTTTCTTT
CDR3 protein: CSGGAAGNEAFF

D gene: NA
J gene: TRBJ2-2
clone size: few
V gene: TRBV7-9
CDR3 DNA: TGTGCCAGCAGTCCTACGACTGGGGGCACCGGGGAGCTGTTTTTT
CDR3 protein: CASSPTTGGTGELFF

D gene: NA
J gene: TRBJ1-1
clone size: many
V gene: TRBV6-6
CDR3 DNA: TGTGCCAGCACCAATTTGATCGAAGCTTTCTTT
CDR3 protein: CASTNLIEAFF

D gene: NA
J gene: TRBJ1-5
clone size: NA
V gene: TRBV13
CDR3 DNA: TGTGCCAGCACAGCGGGGGGAACCTCGGGTCAGCCCCAGCATTTT
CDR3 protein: CASTAGGTSGQPQHF

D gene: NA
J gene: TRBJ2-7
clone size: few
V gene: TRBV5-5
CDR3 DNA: TGTGCCAGCAGCACAGGGGGCACTACGGGAGGGCTTATCGACGAGCAGTACTTC
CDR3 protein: CASSTGGTTGGLIDEQYF

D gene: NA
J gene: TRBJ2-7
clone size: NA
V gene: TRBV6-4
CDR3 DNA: TGTGCCAGCAGTTACGGGGACACCTACGAGCAGTACTTC
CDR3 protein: CASSYGDTYEQYF

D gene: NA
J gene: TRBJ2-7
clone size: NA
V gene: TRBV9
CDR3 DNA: TGTGCCAGCAGTCTCGGGACGGGTTACCACGAGCATTACTTC
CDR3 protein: CASSLGTGYHEHYF

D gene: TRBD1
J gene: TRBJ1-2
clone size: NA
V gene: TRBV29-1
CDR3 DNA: TGCAGCGTTCAAACCGGGACAGAAGATGGCTACACCTTC
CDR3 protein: CSVQTGTEDGYTF

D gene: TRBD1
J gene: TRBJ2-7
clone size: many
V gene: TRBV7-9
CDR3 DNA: TGTGCCAGCAGCTTTCGGGATACAGGGGGCAAGCAGTACTTC
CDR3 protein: CASSFRDTGGKQYF

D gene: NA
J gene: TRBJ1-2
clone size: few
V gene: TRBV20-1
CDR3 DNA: TGCAGTGCCCGGATCTCGGCAAGAACGATCCTCGGGAATGGCTACACCTTC
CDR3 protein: CSARISARTILGNGYTF

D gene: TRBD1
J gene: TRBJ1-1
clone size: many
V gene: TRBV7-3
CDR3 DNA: TGTGCCAGCAGCACAAACAGGGGTAGTGAAGCTTTCTTT
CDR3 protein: CASSTNRGSEAFF

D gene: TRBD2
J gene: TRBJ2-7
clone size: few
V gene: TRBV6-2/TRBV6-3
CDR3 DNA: TGTGCCAGCAGTTACCGTCGTGGCGGGAGTCCGTACTTC
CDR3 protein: CASSYRRGGSPYF

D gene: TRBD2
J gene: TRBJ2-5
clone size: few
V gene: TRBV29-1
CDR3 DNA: TGCAGCGTTGAGTTAGCGGGGGGCCAAGAGACCCAGTACTTC
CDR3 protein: CSVELAGGQETQYF

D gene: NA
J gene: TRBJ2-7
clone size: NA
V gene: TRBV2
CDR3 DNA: TGTGCCAGCCAAATAGACAGACCCCCCTACGAGCAGTACTTC
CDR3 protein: CASQIDRPPYEQYF

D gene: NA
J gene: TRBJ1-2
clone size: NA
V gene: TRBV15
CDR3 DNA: TGTGCCACCAGCAGTACCTTCCCAGGGAACTATGGCTACACCTTC
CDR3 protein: CATSSTFPGNYGYTF

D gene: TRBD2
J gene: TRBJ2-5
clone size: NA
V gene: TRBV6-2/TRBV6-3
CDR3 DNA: TGTGCCAGCAGTTACATAGTGGGACTAGCGGGGGGACAAGAGACCCAGTACTTC
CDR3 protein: CASSYIVGLAGGQETQYF

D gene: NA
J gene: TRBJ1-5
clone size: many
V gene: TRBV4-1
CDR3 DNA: TGCGCCAGCAGCCGAACGGACGGTCCCGCTCAGCCCCAGCATTTT
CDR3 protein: CASSRTDGPAQPQHF

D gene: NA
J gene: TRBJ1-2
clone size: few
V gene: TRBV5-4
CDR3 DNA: TGTGCCAGCAGCTTTCCCGGATTAGCCCTCTATGGCTACACCTTC
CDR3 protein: CASSFPGLALYGYTF

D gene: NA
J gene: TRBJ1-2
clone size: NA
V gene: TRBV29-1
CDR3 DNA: TGCAGCAGTGGACGGGGGACCTATGGCTACACCTTC
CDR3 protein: CSSGRGTYGYTF

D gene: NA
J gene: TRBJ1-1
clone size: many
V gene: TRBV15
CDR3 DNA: TGTGCCACCAGCAGAGATGGGAAGGGCCTGAACACTGAAGCTTTCTTT
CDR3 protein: CATSRDGKGLNTEAFF

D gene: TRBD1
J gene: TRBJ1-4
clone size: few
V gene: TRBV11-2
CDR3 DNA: TGTGCCAGCAGCTTAGGGGACAGGCTATCTGAAAAACTGTTTTTT
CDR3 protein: CASSLGDRLSEKLFF

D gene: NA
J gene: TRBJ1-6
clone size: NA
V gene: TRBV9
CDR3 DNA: TGTGCCAGTTTGGACCGGGCAGGGAACAATTCACCCCTCCACTTT
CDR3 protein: CASLDRAGNNSPLHF

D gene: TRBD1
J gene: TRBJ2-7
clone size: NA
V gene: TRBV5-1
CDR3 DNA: TGTGCCAGCACCATAGGACAGGGGTCATCCTACGAGCAGTACTTC
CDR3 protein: CASTIGQGSSYEQYF

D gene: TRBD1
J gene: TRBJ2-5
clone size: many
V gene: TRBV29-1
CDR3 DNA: TGCAGCGTTGAGGACAGGGGAGCGGAGACCCAGTACTTC
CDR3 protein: CSVEDRGAETQYF

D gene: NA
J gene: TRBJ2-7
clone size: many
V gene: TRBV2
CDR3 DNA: TGTGCCAGCAGTGAATTGTGGGGTAGTCCGTACTTC
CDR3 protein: CASSELWGSPYF

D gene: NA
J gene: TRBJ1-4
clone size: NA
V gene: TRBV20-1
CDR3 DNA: TGCAGTGCTGATACAGGGATGGGGGAAAAACTGTTTTTT
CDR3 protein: CSADTGMGEKLFF

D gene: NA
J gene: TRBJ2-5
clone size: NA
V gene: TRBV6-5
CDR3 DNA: TGTGCCAGCAGTTACACCCAGGCCCGGACCCAGTACTTC
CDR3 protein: CASSYTQARTQYF

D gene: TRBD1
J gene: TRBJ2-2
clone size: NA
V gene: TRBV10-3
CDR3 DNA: TGTGCCATCAGATGGGACAGGACGAACACCGGGGAGCTGTTTTTT
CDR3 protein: CAIRWDRTNTGELFF

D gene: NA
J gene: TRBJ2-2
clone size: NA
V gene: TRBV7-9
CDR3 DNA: TGTGCCAGCAGCTTAGCCCGGAACCCAACCGGGGAGCTGTTTTTT
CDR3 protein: CASSLARNPTGELFF

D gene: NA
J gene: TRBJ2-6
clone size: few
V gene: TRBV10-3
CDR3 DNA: TGTGCCAGCACCCGGACAGCCCATATTTCTGGGGCCAACGTCCTGACTTTC
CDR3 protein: CASTRTAHISGANVLTF

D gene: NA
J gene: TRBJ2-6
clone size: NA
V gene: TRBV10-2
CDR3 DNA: TGCGCCAGCAGTGACACCGGCAGGGCTGGGGCCAACGTCCTGACTTTC
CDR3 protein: CASSDTGRAGANVLTF

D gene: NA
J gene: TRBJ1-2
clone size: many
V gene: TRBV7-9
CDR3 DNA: TGTGCCAGCAGCAAAGAGACGGACCTCTATGGCTACACCTTC
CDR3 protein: CASSKETDLYGYTF

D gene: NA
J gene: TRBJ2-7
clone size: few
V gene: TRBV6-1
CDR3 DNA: TGTGCCAGCAGTGAAGCGCTTTACTTCGGGGTCTACGAGCAGTACTTC
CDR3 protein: CASSEALYFGVYEQYF

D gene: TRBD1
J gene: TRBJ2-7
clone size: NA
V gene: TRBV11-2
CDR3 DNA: TGTGCCAGCAGCGGCACAGGGGGCGTCACATACGAGCAGTACTTC
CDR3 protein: CASSGTGGVTYEQYF

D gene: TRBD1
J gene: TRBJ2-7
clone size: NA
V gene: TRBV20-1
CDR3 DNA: TGCAGTGCTGGCCGGGACAGTCCCTACGAGCAGTACTTC
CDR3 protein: CSAGRDSPYEQYF

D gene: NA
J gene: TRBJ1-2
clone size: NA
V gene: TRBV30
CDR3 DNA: TGTGCCTGGAGTGTAAGCAGCGTGGTAGGTGGCTACACCTTC
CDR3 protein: CAWSVSSVVGGYTF

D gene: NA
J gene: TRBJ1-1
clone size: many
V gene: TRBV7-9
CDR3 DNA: TGTGCCAGCAGCTCGAGGGGGGGGTACACTGAAGCTTTCTTT
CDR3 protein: CASSSRGGYTEAFF

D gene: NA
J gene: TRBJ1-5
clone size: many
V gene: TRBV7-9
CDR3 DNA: TGTGCCAGCAGCGGTCCGGGGGGCAGCAATCAGCCCCAGCATTTT
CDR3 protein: CASSGPGGSNQPQHF

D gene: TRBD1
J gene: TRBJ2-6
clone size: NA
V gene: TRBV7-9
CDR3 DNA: TGTGCCAGCAGTCGAGACAGGGGGCCTAACGTCCTGACTTTC
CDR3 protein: CASSRDRGPNVLTF

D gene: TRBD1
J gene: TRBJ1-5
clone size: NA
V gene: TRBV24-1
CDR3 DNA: TGTGCCACCAGTGCGAGGGGACAGGGGAATCAGCCCCAGCATTTT
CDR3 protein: CATSARGQGNQPQHF

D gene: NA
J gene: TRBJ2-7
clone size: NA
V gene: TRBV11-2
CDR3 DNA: TGTGCCAGCAGCTTAGCCAACGGGTTCTCCTACGAGCAGTACTTC
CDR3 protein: CASSLANGFSYEQYF

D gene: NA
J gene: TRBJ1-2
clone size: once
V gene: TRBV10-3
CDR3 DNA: TGTGCCAGCACCTCCTCAGGGAGATATGGCTACACCTTC
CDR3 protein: CASTSSGRYGYTF

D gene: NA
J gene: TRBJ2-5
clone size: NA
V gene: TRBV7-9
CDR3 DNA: TGTGCCAGCAGCCCGGCCCTCGCGGCAGAGACCCAGTACTTC
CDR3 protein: CASSPALAAETQYF

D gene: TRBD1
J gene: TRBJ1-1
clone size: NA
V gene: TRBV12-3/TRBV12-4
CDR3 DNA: TGTGCCAGCAGGGTAACAGGGGGCGCTGAAGCTTTCTTT
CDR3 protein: CASRVTGGAEAFF

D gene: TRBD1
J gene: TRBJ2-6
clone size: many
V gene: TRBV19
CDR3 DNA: TGTGCCAGTAGTCGGGACAGGGAAGGGATCGGGGCCAACGTCCTGACTTTC
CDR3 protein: CASSRDREGIGANVLTF

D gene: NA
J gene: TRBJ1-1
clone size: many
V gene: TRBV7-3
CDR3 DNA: TGTGCCAGCAGCCCCAACAGGGCCGCTGAAGCTTTCTTT
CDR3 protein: CASSPNRAAEAFF

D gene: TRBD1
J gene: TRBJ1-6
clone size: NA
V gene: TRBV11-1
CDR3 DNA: TGTGCCAGCAGCACCAAGGGACAGGGTTATTCACCCCTCCACTTT
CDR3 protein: CASSTKGQGYSPLHF